This T cell receptor beta chain was identified during a study of blood T cell repertoires in COVID-19. Original data processing: Cell counts per sample came from amplifying reference gene primers. Sequencing used immunoSEQ multiplex PCR; TCRdb keeps in-frame clones, though not all of them. D and trimming were read from the DNA, whereas the V and J calls and clone size are those reported in that table. The data show about 190,000 clones, over 80% seen once. Sequenced input: peripheral blood. The clonotype originates from a woman between 40 and 55 years old with acute or convalescent COVID-19.

CDR3 bases: TGTGCCAGCAGCTTAGACAGGGCAGAGACCCAGTACTTC. Its translation is CASSLDRAETQYF. The genes are TRBV7-2 and TRBJ2-5; possibly TRBD1 for D (6 bases). V shed 1 base and J shed 4 bases, with 7 bases lying between them. The germline CDR1 and CDR2 sequences are SGHTA and FQGNSA. The CDR3 has 13 residues.